The sample holds many counts of the clone carrying this T cell receptor beta chain. Its antigen is not known. The CDR3 covers 15 residues. V dropped 5 bases and J dropped 0 bases, with 12 bases sitting between them. This specimen belongs to a study of CD8 T cells in ankylosing spondylitis. Construction of TCR beta libraries was performed using quantitative 5'-RACE with molecular barcodes. One entry per CDR3 protein results from TCRdb running MiXCR on the 5' RACE reads. The sample lists under 250,000 distinct CDR3 sequences, over 9.5% occurring once. Whole-study findings and limits: Typical of ankylosing spondylitis blood, it appeared, was a TCR beta motif of seven to nine highly homologous variants.

The chain recombines TRBV12-3 or TRBV12-4 with TRBJ2-3, with TRBD1 as a possible D gene (5 bases). Material for sequencing was blood, either unsorted or a sorted T cell fraction (not recorded which). The sequence was collected from a male donor with ankylosing spondylitis or in good health (not recorded which). The CDR3 DNA reads as TGTGCCAGCAGTCATAAGGGGCTAAGCACAGATACGCAGTATTTT. It encodes CASSHKGLSTDTQYF.